These 25 T cell receptor beta chains came from one sample sequenced in a study of neurological immune-mediated disorders. TCRdb processed the 5' RACE reads anew with MiXCR; each CDR3 protein has one entry. The data contain about 74,000 distinct CDR3 sequences, around 5% of them singletons. The sample consisted of PBMCs. These receptors were collected from a man aged 18 to 35 with multiple sclerosis.

This clonotype was detected only a few times. This sequence may be a read error, since a much larger clone differs from it by one base. The chain links TRBV10-3 to TRBJ1-4; D gene uncertain. Germline V gene lookup returns CDR1 ENHRY and CDR2 SYGVKD. V was trimmed by 5 bases and J by 10 bases, leaving 14 bases between them. The CDR3 is made up of 13 amino acids. CDR3 DNA: TGTGCCATCAGTCGGGAAAGGGAAGGAAAACTGTTTTTT. It is translated as CAISREREGKLFF.

This clonotype has ten or more counts. The rearrangement uses TRBV29-1 and TRBJ2-1; 7 nucleotides line up with TRBD2. In germline, CDR1 is SQVTM, CDR2 ANQGSEA. V shed 6 bases and J 5 bases; nucleotides not matched to a gene: 10. The CDR3 runs 14 residues. The CDR3 coding sequence is TGCAGCGTCTCCGGCCCCGGGAGGCACAATGAGCAGTTCTTC. This encodes CSVSGPGRHNEQFF.

This clonotype has ten or more counts. The V gene is TRBV12-3 or TRBV12-4, the J gene TRBJ2-3, with D unclear. CDR3 length: 18 residues. V lost 6 bases to trimming and J lost 3 bases, with 25 bases between them. The CDR3 DNA sequence: TGTGCCAGCAGATCCACCCTTCGCAGCTTAATAAAAACAGATACGCAGTATTTT. It codes for CASRSTLRSLIKTDTQYF.

This clonotype was recorded many times. The chain recombines TRBV27 with TRBJ2-1, with 7 bases that match TRBD1. Trimming cost V 5 bases and J 0 bases; bases outside gene matches: 7. This CDR3 is built from 16 residues. Germline V gene data show CDR1 as MNHEY and CDR2 as SMNVEV (reference sequence). The CDR3, as DNA: TGTGCCAGCAGTCTCACAGGGGTCCTCTCCTACAATGAGCAGTTCTTC. Encoded protein: CASSLTGVLSYNEQFF.

This clonotype was counted ten times or more. The CDR3 region is CASSPPVAGVNEQFF. The CDR3 nucleotides are TGTGCCAGCTCACCACCGGTAGCGGGGGTCAATGAGCAGTTCTTC. The rearrangement joins TRBV18 to TRBJ2-1; 9 positions match TRBD2. V lost 0 bases to trimming and J lost 6 bases; unmatched junction nucleotides: 3. The CDR3 covers 15 residues. Germline V CDR1 and CDR2: KGHSH, LQKENI.

This clonotype was recorded many times. This sequence joins TRBV5-1 and TRBJ2-2; tentatively, D is TRBD1 (5 bases). The CDR3 is 16 residues long. Germline CDR1 and CDR2: SGHRS and YFSETQ. Trimming took 4 bases from V and 0 from J, leaving 13 bases between them. The CDR3 DNA sequence: TGCGCCAGCAGCCCAGGACGGACAACGAACACCGGGGAGCTGTTTTTT. Encoded protein: CASSPGRTTNTGELFF. Combining the CDR3 with reference TRBV5-1 and TRBJ2-2 gives the whole variable domain KAGVTQTPRYLIKTRGQQVTLSCSPISGHRSVSWYQQTPGQGLQFLFEYFSETQRNKGNFPGRFSGRQFSNSRSEMNVSTLELGDSALYLCASSPGRTTNTGELFFGEGSRLTVL.

This clonotype was counted many times. The chain combines TRBV3-1 with TRBJ1-1, with TRBD1 matching 7 bases. CDR3 size: 15 residues. Trimming took 4 bases from V and 6 from J; bases not matched to a gene: 11. CDR1 and CDR2 from the germline V gene are LGHDT and YNNKEL (reference sequence). The CDR3 nucleotides read TGTGCCAGCAGCCTTTCCCGACAGGGACATCCTGAAGCTTTCTTT. It yields the protein CASSLSRQGHPEAFF.

A few counts support this clonotype. This sequence may be a read error, since a much larger clone differs from it by one base. The chain uses TRBV3-1 and TRBJ2-2; unclear D gene. With 5 bases removed from V and 7 bases from J, the gap between germline ends came to 8 bases. The CDR3 covers 12 residues. CDR1 is LGHDT and CDR2 is YNNKEL in the germline V gene (reference sequence). CDR3 in DNA: TGTGCCAGCAGCAAAGTAGGCGGGGAGCTGTTTTTT. This translates into CASSKVGGELFF.

Many counts were recorded for this clonotype. The rearrangement joins TRBV12-3 or TRBV12-4 to TRBJ2-5, with 7 positions matching TRBD2. Trimming removed 6 bases from V and 2 bases from J; junction bases left unmatched: 6. The CDR3 consists of 14 residues. CDR3 protein: CASSQLALQETQYF. In DNA, the CDR3 is TGTGCCAGCAGCCAACTAGCGCTACAAGAGACCCAGTACTTC.

This clonotype was seen ten or more times. The rearrangement joins TRBV10-3 to TRBJ1-1; TRBD1 might be the D (6 bases). Trimming stripped 4 bases from V and 6 bases from J, with 15 bases between. CDR1 ENHRY and CDR2 SYGVKD come from the germline V gene. This CDR3 comprises 14 residues. The CDR3 is CAISVGGRGAEAFF. CDR3 in DNA: TGTGCCATCAGTGTCGGGGGGCGAGGAGCTGAAGCTTTCTTT.

This clonotype occurred many times. V usage is TRBV29-1 and J usage is TRBJ1-6; possibly TRBD1 for D (6 bases). CDR1 is SQVTM and CDR2 is ANQGSEA in the germline V gene. V was shortened by 7 bases and J by 7 bases, with 14 bases between the two germline ends. This CDR3 region has 13 residues. The CDR3 sequence is CSAQQGRNSPLHF. The CDR3 nucleotides read TGCAGCGCCCAGCAGGGGCGGAATTCACCCCTCCACTTT.

This clonotype occurred many times. The V gene is TRBV5-1, the J gene TRBJ2-3; 8 bases map to TRBD1. Trimming removed 1 base from V and 3 bases from J; junction bases left unmatched: 4. The CDR3 length is 15 residues. Germline V gives CDR1 SGHRS, CDR2 YFSETQ. The CDR3 sequence: CASSLWGQDTDTQYF. The CDR3 DNA reads TGCGCCAGCAGCTTGTGGGGACAGGATACAGATACGCAGTATTTT.

This clonotype was counted at least ten times. The chain uses TRBV20-1 and TRBJ2-7, with D uncertain. Trimming shortened V by 5 bases and J by 3 bases, and 8 bases separated the two germline ends. Germline V lookup: CDR1 DFQATT, CDR2 SNEGSKA (reference sequence). The CDR3 is 11 residues long. The CDR3 here is CSAVRGYEQYF. The CDR3 coding sequence is TGCAGTGCTGTGAGAGGCTACGAGCAGTACTTC.

This clonotype showed up many times. The chain uses TRBV12-3 or TRBV12-4 and TRBJ2-5; TRBD1 aligns across 8 bases. The CDR3 loop spans 14 amino acids. J gave up 2 bases and V 5 bases, and 4 bases lay outside the gene matches. The DNA for the CDR3 is TGTGCCAGCAGTCGCGGACAGGGACAAGAGACCCAGTACTTC. Its translation is CASSRGQGQETQYF.

This clonotype was observed at least ten times. V gene TRBV10-2 combines with J gene TRBJ2-1, with 9 bases that match TRBD2. V trimming: 2 bases; J trimming: 5 bases; junction bases outside the gene matches: 4. Germline lookup yields CDR1 WSHSY and CDR2 SAAADI. The CDR3 totals 15 residues. Here the CDR3 DNA reads TGCGCCAGCAGTGAGCCGGGACTAGCCCACAATGAGCAGTTCTTC. This sequence encodes CASSEPGLAHNEQFF.

This clonotype was counted ten times or more. This rearrangement joins TRBV20-1 to TRBJ2-5, with 7 bases matching TRBD2. V was clipped by 5 bases and J by 7 bases; unmatched bases: 10. Germline CDR1 reads DFQATT; CDR2 reads SNEGSKA (reference sequence). The CDR3 totals 13 residues. As DNA, the CDR3 is TGCAGTGCTCCTAACTTGGGAGGGGCGACCCAGTACTTC. As protein: CSAPNLGGATQYF.

This clonotype showed up many times. J is TRBJ1-1 and V is TRBV12-3 or TRBV12-4, with 10 bases lining up with TRBD1. The V and J ends lost 5 bases and 0 bases, in that order; junction bases with no gene match: 6. The CDR3 length is 16 residues. For the CDR3, the DNA is TGTGCCAGCAGTCCTGGGACAGGGGAGGTGAACACTGAAGCTTTCTTT. Translated, it gives CASSPGTGEVNTEAFF.

This clonotype was detected ten times or more. The V and J genes are TRBV5-1 and TRBJ1-1; TRBD1 matches 7 bases. Losses at the gene ends were 2 bases for V and 0 bases for J; bases not matched to a gene: 13. CDR1 and CDR2 (germline): SGHRS, YFSETQ. The CDR3 extends over 18 amino acids. CDR3 sequence (DNA): TGCGCCAGCAGCTTCAACGCCCCCACCGGGACAGTGAACACTGAAGCTTTCTTT. As protein: CASSFNAPTGTVNTEAFF.

Turning to this clonotype: This may arise from a read error, as a much more abundant clone is one base away. The chain joins TRBV12-3 or TRBV12-4 to TRBJ2-7; D unclear. V was pared by 4 bases and J by 6 bases, with 10 bases between. This CDR3 comprises 12 residues. CDR3 sequence reads: CASSSTLGEQYF. DNA of the CDR3: TGTGCCAGCAGTTCCACCCTGGGCGAGCAGTACTTC.

Ten or more counts support this clonotype. The CDR3 reads CSARQGAGNTIYF. CDR3 coding DNA: TGCAGTGCTAGACAGGGGGCTGGAAACACCATATATTTT. The chain employs TRBV20-1 and TRBJ1-3; 7 bases match TRBD1. CDR1 and CDR2 from the germline V gene are DFQATT and SNEGSKA (reference sequence). CDR3 length: 13 residues. V shed 2 bases and J 2 bases; nucleotides not matched to a gene: 0.

This clonotype was detected many times. This chain links TRBV7-8 with TRBJ2-5, with a possible D match to TRBD2 (6 bases). The CDR3 is 15 residues long. The V gene's germline CDR1 is SGHVS and CDR2 FQNEAQ. V was shortened by 1 base and J by 4 bases, with 13 bases between the two germline ends. CDR3 nucleotides: TGTGCCAGCAGCTTAGATAGCGGACGGCGAGAGACCCAGTACTTC. This encodes CASSLDSGRRETQYF.

This clonotype was observed at least ten times. V gene TRBV24-1 combines with J gene TRBJ2-3, with 8 bases lining up with TRBD1. The CDR3 sequence is 16 residues long. Germline V CDR1 and CDR2: KGHDR, SFDVKD. V gave up 4 bases and J gave up 8 bases; unmatched junction bases: 13. The CDR3 DNA sequence: TGTGCCACCAGTGAGCCCGGACAGGGCCGAGGGGGTACGCAGTATTTT. It translates to CATSEPGQGRGGTQYF.

This clonotype was seen many times. The junction departs from germline at one end; a sequencing error may be responsible. This chain links TRBV10-3 with TRBJ1-5; D uncertain. Germline V gene data show CDR1 as ENHRY and CDR2 as SYGVKD. This CDR3 spans 13 amino acids. CDR3 amino acids: CAISESEHQPQNF. In nucleotides, the CDR3 is TGTGCCATCAGTGAATCGGAACATCAGCCCCAGAATTTT.

This chain connects TRBV30 to TRBJ2-1, with 13 bases that match TRBD2. Germline V gene sequence: CDR1 GTSNPN, CDR2 SVGIG (reference sequence). V shed 2 bases, J shed 0 bases, and the junction held 4 bases outside the gene matches. The CDR3 has 17 amino acids. The CDR3 DNA follows: TGTGCCTGGAGTCCCTGGACTAGCGGGAGCTCCTACAATGAGCAGTTCTTC. Its protein is CAWSPWTSGSSYNEQFF.

This clonotype was counted a few times. The chain links TRBV19 to TRBJ2-7, with 10 bases aligning to TRBD2. The CDR3 has 15 amino acids. V shed 5 bases, J shed 7 bases, and the junction held 11 bases outside the gene matches. Germline V gene lookup returns CDR1 LNHDA and CDR2 SQIVND (reference sequence). The CDR3 here is CASSSSGRAGGEQYF. As DNA, the CDR3 is TGTGCCAGTAGTTCCAGCGGGAGGGCCGGGGGTGAGCAGTACTTC.